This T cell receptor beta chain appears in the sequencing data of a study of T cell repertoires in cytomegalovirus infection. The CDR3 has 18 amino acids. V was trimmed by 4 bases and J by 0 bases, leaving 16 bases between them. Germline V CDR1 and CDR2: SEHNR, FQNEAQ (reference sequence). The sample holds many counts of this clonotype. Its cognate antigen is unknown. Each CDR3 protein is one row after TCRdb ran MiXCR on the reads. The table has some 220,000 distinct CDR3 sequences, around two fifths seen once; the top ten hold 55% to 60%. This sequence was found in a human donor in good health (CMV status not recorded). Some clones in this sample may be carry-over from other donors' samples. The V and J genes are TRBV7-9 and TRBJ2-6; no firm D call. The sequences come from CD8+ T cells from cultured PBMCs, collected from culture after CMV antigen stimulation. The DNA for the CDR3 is TGTGCCAGCAGCTCCCTCACCCCAGTCTTCTCTGGGGCCAACGTCCTGACTTTC. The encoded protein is CASSSLTPVFSGANVLTF.